This T cell receptor beta chain was documented in a study of shared clonotypes between healthy human individuals. Study context: Each donor's CD8 memory used one plate, CD8 naive two, each CD4 subset three.

Germline loops: CDR1 SNHLY, CDR2 FYNNEI. CDR3 length: 13 amino acids. The ends lost 6 bases at V and 8 bases at J; junction bases unmatched: 6. Every immunoSEQ plate was one replicate of a subset's evenly spread DNA. Data came from immunoSEQ multiplex PCR; TCRdb stores just in-frame clones and leaves some out. The profile shows under 850,000 clones, about two thirds of them singletons. V usage is TRBV2 and J usage is TRBJ1-4; 7 bases align to TRBD1. This sequence was found in a woman in her twenties or thirties in good health. Sequencing used memory CD4+ T cells sorted from blood. Documented subset: CD45RA-negative fraction. The CDR3 spells CASRAGGREKLFF. CDR3 sequence (DNA): TGTGCCAGCAGGGCAGGGGGTAGGGAAAAACTGTTTTTT.